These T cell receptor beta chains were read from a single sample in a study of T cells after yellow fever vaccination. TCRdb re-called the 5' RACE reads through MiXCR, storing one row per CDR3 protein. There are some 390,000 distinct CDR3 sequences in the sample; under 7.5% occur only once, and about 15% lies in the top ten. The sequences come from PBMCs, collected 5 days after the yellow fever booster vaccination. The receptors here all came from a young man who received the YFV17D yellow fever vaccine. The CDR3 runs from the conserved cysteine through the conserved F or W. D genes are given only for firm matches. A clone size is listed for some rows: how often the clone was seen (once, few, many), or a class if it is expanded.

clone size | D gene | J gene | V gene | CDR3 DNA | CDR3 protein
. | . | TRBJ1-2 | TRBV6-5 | TGTGCCAGCATTAAGACAGAGCAATATGGCTACACCTTC | CASIKTEQYGYTF
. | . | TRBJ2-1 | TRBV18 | TGTGCCAGCTCACCCCGGCAGAACTCACTACCCGAGCAGTTCTTC | CASSPRQNSLPEQFF
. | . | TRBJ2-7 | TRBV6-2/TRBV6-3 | TGTGCCAGCAGTTACACTTCCTACGAGCAGTACTTC | CASSYTSYEQYF
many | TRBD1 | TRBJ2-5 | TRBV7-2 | TGTGCCAGCAGCTATAGACAGGGGGCCGTTTATTCCGCCCAGTACTTC | CASSYRQGAVYSAQYF
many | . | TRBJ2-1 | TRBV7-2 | TGTGCCAGCAGCTGGAGCCCAGGGCATGAGCAGTTCTTC | CASSWSPGHEQFF
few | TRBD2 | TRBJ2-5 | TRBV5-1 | TGCGCCAGCAGCGTCTCTAGCGGGAGAAAGGAGACCCAGTACTTC | CASSVSSGRKETQYF
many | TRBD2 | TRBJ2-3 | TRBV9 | TGTGCCAGCAGCTTTAGCGGGAGTGCCGATACGCAGTATTTT | CASSFSGSADTQYF
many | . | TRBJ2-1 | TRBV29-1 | TGCAGTGACAGGGGGCCGCTAGCGGGAGGCGATGAGCAGTTCTTC | CSDRGPLAGGDEQFF
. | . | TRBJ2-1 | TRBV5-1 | TGCGCCAGCAGCCCATCTACCGCTCGGGAGCAGTTCTTC | CASSPSTAREQFF
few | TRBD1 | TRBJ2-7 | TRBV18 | TGTGCCAGCTCAAATACCGGGACAGGGGGCTCCGAGCAGTACTTC | CASSNTGTGGSEQYF
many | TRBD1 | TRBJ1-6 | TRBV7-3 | TGTGCCAGCAGCCAGGACAGGGGTTCACCCCTCCACTTT | CASSQDRGSPLHF
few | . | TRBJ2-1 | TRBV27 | TGTGCCAGCAGTTTAGAAATTGTGGGTGAGCAGTTCTTC | CASSLEIVGEQFF
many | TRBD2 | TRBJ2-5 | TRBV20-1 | TGCAGTGCTAGAGATTACGCGGGAGTAGAGACCCAGTACTTC | CSARDYAGVETQYF
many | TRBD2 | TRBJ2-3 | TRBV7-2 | TGTGCCAGCAGCTCGACTAGCGGGTGGGGCACAGATACGCAGTATTTT | CASSSTSGWGTDTQYF
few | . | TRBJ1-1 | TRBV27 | TGTGCCAGCAGTTGGGCAGCGAACACTGAAGCTTTCTTT | CASSWAANTEAFF
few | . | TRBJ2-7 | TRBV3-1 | TGTGCCAGCAGCCCCACAGTATACTACGAGCAGTACTTC | CASSPTVYYEQYF
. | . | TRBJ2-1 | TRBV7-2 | TGTGCCAGCAGCTTGGGAATAGGCAATGAGCAGTTCTTC | CASSLGIGNEQFF
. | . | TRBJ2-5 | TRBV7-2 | TGTGCCAGCAGCTTGGGGGTCAGCGGGACCCAGTACTTC | CASSLGVSGTQYF
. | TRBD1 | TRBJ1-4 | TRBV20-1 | TGCAGTGCTACCCCCCGGACAGGCTACTATGAAAAACTGTTTTTT | CSATPRTGYYEKLFF
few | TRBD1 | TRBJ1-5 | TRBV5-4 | TGTGCCAGCAGCGAGGGACAGCCTGACAATCAGCCCCAGCATTTT | CASSEGQPDNQPQHF
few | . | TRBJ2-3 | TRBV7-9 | TGTGCCACCCAGGGCTCCGGTACTGATACGCAGTATTTT | CATQGSGTDTQYF
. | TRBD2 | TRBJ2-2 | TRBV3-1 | TGTACCTTCTGTTTATTGGGTCGGGGGGATAGTCACACCGGGGAGCTGTTTTTT | CTFCLLGRGDSHTGELFF
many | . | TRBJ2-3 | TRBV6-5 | TGTGCCAGCAGTTACTCTGTCGGGGATATTACAGATACGCAGTATTTT | CASSYSVGDITDTQYF
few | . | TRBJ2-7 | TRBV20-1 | TGCAGTGCTTTCAGCGGGCGAGAGCAGTACTTC | CSAFSGREQYF
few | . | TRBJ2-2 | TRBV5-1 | TGCGCCAGCACCCTGGCGGAACAAGGGAACACCGGGGAGCTGTTTTTT | CASTLAEQGNTGELFF
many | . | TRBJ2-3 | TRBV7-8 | TGTGCCAGCAGCTTAGGGCGCGGGATAAGCACAGATACGCAGTATTTT | CASSLGRGISTDTQYF
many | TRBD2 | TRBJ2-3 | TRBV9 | TGTGCCAGCAGCGGAGACCCGGGACTAGTCACAGATACGCAGTATTTT | CASSGDPGLVTDTQYF
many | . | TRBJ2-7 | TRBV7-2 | TGTGCCAGCAACCGGGACGGCGCCTCCTACGAGCAGTACTTC | CASNRDGASYEQYF
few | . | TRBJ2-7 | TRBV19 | TGTGCCAGTAACATACGTCCTATTTCCTACGAGCAGTACTTC | CASNIRPISYEQYF
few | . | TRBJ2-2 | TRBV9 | TGTGCCAGCAGCGTAGAAGGGGCAAGCACCGGGGAGCTGTTTTTT | CASSVEGASTGELFF
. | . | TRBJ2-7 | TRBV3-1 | TGTGCCAGCTGCCAAACGACAACTCCCTCCTACGAGCAGTACTTC | CASCQTTTPSYEQYF
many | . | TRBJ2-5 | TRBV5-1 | TGCGCCAGCAGCGAGAGACTAGTCCCCCAAGAGACCCAGTACTTC | CASSERLVPQETQYF
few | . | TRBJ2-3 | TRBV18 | TGTGCCAGCTCACCGTCCAGGGCGGGAGATACGCAGTATTTT | CASSPSRAGDTQYF
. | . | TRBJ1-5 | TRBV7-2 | TGTGCCAGCAGCGCCGGGGGGGACTGGCAGCCCCAGCATTTT | CASSAGGDWQPQHF
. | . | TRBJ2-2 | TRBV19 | TGTGCCAGTAGTTTGGTCCCGTGGGAGCTGTTTTTT | CASSLVPWELFF
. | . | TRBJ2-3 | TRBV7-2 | TGTGCCAGCAGCCCGCCCTATGTAAATACGCAGTATTTT | CASSPPYVNTQYF
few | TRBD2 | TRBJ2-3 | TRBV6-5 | TGTGCCAGCAGTTACTCGACGAGCGGGGGAGATACGCAGTATTTT | CASSYSTSGGDTQYF
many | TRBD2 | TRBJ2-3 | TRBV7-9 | TGTGCCAGCAGCCTCCGGGGGACTAGCGGGAGGTCAGATACGCAGTATTTT | CASSLRGTSGRSDTQYF
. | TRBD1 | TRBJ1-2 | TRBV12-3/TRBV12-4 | TGTGCCAGCAGTCAAGGGACAGGGGTCTATGGCTACACCTTC | CASSQGTGVYGYTF
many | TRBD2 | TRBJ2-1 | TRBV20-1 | TGCAGTGCTAAAGGCGCGGGAGGATCCTACAATGAGCAGTTCTTC | CSAKGAGGSYNEQFF
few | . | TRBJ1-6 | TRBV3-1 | TGTGCCAGCAGCCAAGAGAGTTACCTAAATTCACCCCTCCACTTT | CASSQESYLNSPLHF
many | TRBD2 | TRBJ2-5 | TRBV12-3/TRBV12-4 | TGTGCCAGCAGTTTTTCGCTAGCGGGAGCAGAGACCCAGTACTTC | CASSFSLAGAETQYF
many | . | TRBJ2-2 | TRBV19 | TGTGCCAGTAAGCTAGCGAGTATGACCGGGGAGCTGTTTTTT | CASKLASMTGELFF
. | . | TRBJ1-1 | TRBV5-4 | TGTGCCAGCAGCTGGGGGGTTCGGAACACTGAAGCTTTCTTT | CASSWGVRNTEAFF
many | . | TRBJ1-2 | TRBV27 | TGTGCCAGCAGTACCCTTGGGGCAGGGTTATTTAACTATGGCTACACCTTC | CASSTLGAGLFNYGYTF
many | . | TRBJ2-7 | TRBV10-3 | TGTGCCATCAGTGAGTACCCGCCAAAACCCTACGAGCAGTACTTC | CAISEYPPKPYEQYF
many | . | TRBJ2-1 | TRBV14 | TGTGCCAGCAGCGTGACCGCCCAGGTTGGTCGCGATGAGCAGTTCTTC | CASSVTAQVGRDEQFF
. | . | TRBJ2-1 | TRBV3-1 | TGTGCCAGCAGCCCGACTATCTACAATGAGCAGTTCTTC | CASSPTIYNEQFF